This T cell receptor beta chain was identified in a study of blood T cells in healthy people across ages. Primed by a sample-barcoded 5' primer and a J-beta primer mix, a second PCR proceeded for 7 to 11 cycles. Samples each returned at least 2.5 million CDR3-containing paired-end reads. TCRdb re-called the 5' RACE reads through MiXCR, storing one row per CDR3 protein. The sample has approximately 690,000 distinct CDR3 sequences; about 54% are singletons. Findings and limits, study-wide: In the absence of known donor CMV status, changes in expanded clonotypes were possibly confounded.

The CDR3 length is 15 residues. Trimming removed 6 bases at V and 8 bases at J, with 20 bases between. Per germline, CDR1 MNHNY and CDR2 SVGAGI (reference sequence). In its sample, this clonotype was seen once. Its specificity is unknown. The chain employs TRBV6-6 and TRBJ2-1, with D maybe TRBD2 (6 bases). Sequencing was carried out using blood. The sequence derives from a man aged 55 to 69 in good health. The CDR3 here is CASRSRRRARHEQFF. The CDR3, as DNA: TGTGCCAGCAGATCTCGCCGGAGGGCGCGGCATGAGCAGTTCTTC.